This TCR beta chain is drawn from a study of graft-versus-host responses after intestinal transplantation. Points on this clone: This specimen includes other DNA sequences encoding the same CDR3.

V was pared by 0 bases and J by 2 bases, with 12 bases between. CDR3 length equals 15 residues. Looked up from germline, CDR1 is SGHRS and CDR2 is YFSETQ. Researchers processed graft tissue to release intraepithelial and lamina propria lymphocytes. TCRdb keeps only in-frame clones here, not all; method: immunoSEQ multiplex PCR. The sample holds just under 65,000 clones, around nine tenths seen once. This TCR came from a human patient who received an intestinal transplant, so some T cells may come from the graft donor. The source material was ileum tissue, sampled less than 400 days after transplant. This rearrangement joins TRBV5-1 to TRBJ2-7, with D possibly matching TRBD1 (6 bases). The CDR3 DNA is TGCGCCAGCAGCTTGGGGGGTGACAGGACCTACGAGCAGTACTTC. Translating it yields CASSLGGDRTYEQYF. Variable domain in full (rest from reference TRBV5-1 and TRBJ2-7): KAGVTQTPRYLIKTRGQQVTLSCSPISGHRSVSWYQQTPGQGLQFLFEYFSETQRNKGNFPGRFSGRQFSNSRSEMNVSTLELGDSALYLCASSLGGDRTYEQYFGPGTRLTVT.